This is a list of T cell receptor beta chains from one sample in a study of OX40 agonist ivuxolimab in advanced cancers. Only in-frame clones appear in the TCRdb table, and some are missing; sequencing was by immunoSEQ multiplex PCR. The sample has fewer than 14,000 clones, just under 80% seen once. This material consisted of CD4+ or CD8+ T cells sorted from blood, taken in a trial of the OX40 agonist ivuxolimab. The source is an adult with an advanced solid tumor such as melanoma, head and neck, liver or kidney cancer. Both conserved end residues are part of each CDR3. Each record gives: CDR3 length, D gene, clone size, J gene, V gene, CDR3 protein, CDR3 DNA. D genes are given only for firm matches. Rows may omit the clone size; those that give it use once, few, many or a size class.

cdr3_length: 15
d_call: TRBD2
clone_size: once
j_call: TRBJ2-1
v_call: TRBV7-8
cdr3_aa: CASSLALAGGNEQFF
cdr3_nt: TGTGCCAGCAGCTTAGCGCTAGCGGGAGGGAATGAGCAGTTCTTC

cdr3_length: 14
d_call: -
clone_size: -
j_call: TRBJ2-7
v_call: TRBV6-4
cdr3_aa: CASSERPWGYEQYF
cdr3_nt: TGTGCCAGCAGTGAACGGCCCTGGGGCTACGAGCAGTACTTC

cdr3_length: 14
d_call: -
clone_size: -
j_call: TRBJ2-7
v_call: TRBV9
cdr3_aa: CASSRPGTAGEQYF
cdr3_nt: TGTGCCAGCAGCCGTCCCGGGACTGCCGGCGAGCAGTACTTC

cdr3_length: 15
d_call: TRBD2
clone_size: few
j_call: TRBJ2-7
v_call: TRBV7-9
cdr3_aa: CASSTTSGRALEQYF
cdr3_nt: TGTGCCAGCAGCACGACTAGCGGGAGGGCCCTCGAGCAGTACTTC

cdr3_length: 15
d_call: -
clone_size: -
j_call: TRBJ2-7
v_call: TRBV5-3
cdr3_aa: CARSLVRSVSYEQYF
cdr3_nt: TGTGCCAGAAGCTTGGTGCGGTCGGTTTCCTACGAGCAGTACTTC

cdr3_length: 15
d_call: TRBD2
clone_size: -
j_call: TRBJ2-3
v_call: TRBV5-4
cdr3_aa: CASSLEAGELDTQYF
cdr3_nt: TGTGCCAGCAGCTTGGAAGCGGGAGAGTTAGATACGCAGTATTTT

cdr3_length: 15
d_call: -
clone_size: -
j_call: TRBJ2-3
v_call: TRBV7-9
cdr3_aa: CASSRPTHRTDTQYF
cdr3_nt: TGTGCCAGCAGCCGCCCGACTCACCGCACAGATACGCAGTATTTT

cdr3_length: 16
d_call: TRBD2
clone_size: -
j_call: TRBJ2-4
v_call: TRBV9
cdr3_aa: CASSSIAGGPTNIQYF
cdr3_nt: TGTGCCAGCAGCTCGATAGCGGGGGGGCCGACGAACATTCAGTACTTC

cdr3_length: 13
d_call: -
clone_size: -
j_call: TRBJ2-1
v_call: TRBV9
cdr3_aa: CASSPLRGNEQFF
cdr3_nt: TGTGCCAGCAGCCCCCTCCGCGGGAATGAGCAGTTCTTC

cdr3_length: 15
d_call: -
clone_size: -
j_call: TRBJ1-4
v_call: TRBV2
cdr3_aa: CASGVSGQGLEKLFF
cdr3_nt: TGTGCCAGCGGAGTCTCTGGGCAGGGTCTGGAAAAACTGTTTTTT

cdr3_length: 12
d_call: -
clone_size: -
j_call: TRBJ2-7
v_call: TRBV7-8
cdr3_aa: CASSLIDYEQYF
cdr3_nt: TGTGCCAGCAGCTTGATTGACTACGAGCAGTACTTC

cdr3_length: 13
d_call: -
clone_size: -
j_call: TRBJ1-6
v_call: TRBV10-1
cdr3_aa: CASSESRGSPLHF
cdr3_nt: TGCGCCAGCAGTGAGTCACGAGGATCACCCCTCCACTTT

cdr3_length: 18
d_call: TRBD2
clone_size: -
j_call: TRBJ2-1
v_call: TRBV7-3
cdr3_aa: CASSQGLAGEGSYNEQFF
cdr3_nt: TGTGCCAGCAGTCAGGGATTAGCGGGAGAAGGGTCCTACAATGAGCAGTTCTTC

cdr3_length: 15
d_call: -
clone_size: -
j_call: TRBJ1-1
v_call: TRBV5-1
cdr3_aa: CASSLAGHQNTEAFF
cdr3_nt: TGCGCCAGCAGCTTGGCAGGACATCAGAACACTGAAGCTTTCTTT

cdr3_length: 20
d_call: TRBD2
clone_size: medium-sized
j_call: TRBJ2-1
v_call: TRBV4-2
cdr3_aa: CASSQSAALGGTSGSRVQFF
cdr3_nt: TGTGCCAGCAGCCAATCTGCGGCGCTGGGTGGGACTAGCGGGAGTAGGGTGCAGTTCTTC

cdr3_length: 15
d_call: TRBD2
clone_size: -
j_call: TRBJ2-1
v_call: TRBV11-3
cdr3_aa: CASSLAGLAVNEQFF
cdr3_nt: TGTGCCAGCAGCTTAGCAGGACTAGCGGTTAATGAGCAGTTCTTC

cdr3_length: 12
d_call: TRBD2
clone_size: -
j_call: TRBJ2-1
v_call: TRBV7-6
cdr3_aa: CASRGLANEQFF
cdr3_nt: TGTGCCAGCAGGGGACTAGCCAATGAGCAGTTCTTC

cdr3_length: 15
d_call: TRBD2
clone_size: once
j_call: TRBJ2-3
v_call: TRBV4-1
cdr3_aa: CASSPQRDSTDTQYF
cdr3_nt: TGCGCCAGCAGCCCTCAGCGGGATAGCACAGATACGCAGTATTTT

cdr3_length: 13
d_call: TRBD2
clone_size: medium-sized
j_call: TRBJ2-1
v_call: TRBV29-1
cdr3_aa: CSVIASGNNEQFF
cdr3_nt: TGCAGCGTTATTGCTAGCGGGAACAATGAGCAGTTCTTC

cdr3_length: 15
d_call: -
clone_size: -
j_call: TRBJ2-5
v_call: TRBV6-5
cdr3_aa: CASRKTSRYQETQYF
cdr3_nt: TGTGCCAGCAGGAAGACAAGCAGGTACCAAGAGACCCAGTACTTC

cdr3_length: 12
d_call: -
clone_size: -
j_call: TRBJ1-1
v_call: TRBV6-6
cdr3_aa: CVTRSSPMMAFF
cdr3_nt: TGTGTAACCCGCAGTTCGCCGATGATGGCTTTCTTT

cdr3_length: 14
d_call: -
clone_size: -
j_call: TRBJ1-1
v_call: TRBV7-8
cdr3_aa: CASSFSRMNTEAFF
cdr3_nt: TGTGCCAGCAGCTTTTCCAGGATGAACACTGAAGCTTTCTTT

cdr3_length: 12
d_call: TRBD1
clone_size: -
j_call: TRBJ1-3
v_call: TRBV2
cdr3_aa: CASGQGGNTIYF
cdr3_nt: TGTGCCAGCGGACAGGGAGGAAACACCATATATTTT

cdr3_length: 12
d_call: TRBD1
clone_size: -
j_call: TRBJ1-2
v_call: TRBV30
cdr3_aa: CARDRGDYGYTF
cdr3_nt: TGTGCCCGGGACAGGGGAGACTATGGCTACACCTTC

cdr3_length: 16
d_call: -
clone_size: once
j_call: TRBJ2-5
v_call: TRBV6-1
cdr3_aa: CASSEDVFRDQETQYF
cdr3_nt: TGTGCCAGCAGTGAAGACGTTTTCCGGGACCAAGAGACCCAGTACTTC

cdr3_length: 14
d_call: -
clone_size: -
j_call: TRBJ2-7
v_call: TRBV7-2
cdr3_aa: CASSLGGGLYEQYF
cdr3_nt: TGTGCCAGCAGCTTAGGGGGAGGACTTTACGAGCAGTACTTC

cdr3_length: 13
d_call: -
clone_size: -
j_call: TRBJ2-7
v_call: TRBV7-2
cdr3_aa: CASSLVSFYEQYF
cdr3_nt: TGTGCCAGCAGCTTAGTCTCATTTTACGAGCAGTACTTC

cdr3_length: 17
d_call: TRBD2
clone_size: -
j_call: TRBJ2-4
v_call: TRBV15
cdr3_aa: CATSRGWGSGEKNIQYF
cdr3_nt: TGTGCCACCAGCAGGGGTTGGGGTAGCGGGGAGAAAAACATTCAGTACTTC

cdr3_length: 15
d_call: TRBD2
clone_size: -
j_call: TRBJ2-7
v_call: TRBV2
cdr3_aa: CASRETSGDTYEQYF
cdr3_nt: TGTGCCAGCAGGGAGACTAGCGGGGACACCTACGAGCAGTACTTC

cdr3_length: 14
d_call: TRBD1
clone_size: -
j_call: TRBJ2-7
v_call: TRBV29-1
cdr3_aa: CSVVDRGSSYEQYF
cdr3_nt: TGCAGCGTTGTCGACAGGGGTTCCTCCTACGAGCAGTACTTC

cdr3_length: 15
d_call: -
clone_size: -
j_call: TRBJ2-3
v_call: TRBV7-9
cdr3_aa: CASSSPAEWADTQYF
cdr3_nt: TGTGCCAGCAGCTCGCCAGCAGAGTGGGCAGATACGCAGTATTTT

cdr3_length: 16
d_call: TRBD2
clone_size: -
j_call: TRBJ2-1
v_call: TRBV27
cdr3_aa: CASSLRTSGGLNEQFF
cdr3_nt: TGTGCCAGCAGTTTAAGGACTAGCGGGGGGCTCAATGAGCAGTTCTTC

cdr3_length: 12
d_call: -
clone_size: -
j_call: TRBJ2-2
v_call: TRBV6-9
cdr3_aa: CATQFLAGELFF
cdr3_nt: TGTGCCACTCAATTCCTAGCCGGGGAGCTGTTTTTT

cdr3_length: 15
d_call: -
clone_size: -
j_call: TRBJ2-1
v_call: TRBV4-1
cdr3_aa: CASSQEGGGGNEQFF
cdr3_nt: TGCGCCAGCAGCCAGGAAGGGGGAGGGGGCAATGAGCAGTTCTTC

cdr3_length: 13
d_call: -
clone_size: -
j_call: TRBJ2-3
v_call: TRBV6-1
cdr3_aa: CAGLGGSTDTQYF
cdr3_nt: TGTGCCGGCCTCGGCGGTAGCACAGATACGCAGTATTTT

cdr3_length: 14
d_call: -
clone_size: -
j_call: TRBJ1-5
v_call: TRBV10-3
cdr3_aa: CAISEGGASQPQHF
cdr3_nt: TGTGCCATCAGTGAAGGCGGGGCGAGTCAGCCCCAGCATTTT

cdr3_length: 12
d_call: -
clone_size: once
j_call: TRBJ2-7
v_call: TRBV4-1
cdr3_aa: CASSRPGEEQYF
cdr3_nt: TGCGCCAGCAGCCGCCCAGGGGAAGAGCAGTACTTC

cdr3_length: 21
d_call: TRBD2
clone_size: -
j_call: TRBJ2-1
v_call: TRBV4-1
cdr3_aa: CASSQGGTSGGDEDSYNEQFF
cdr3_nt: TGCGCCAGCAGCCAAGGCGGGACTAGCGGGGGGGATGAAGACTCCTACAATGAGCAGTTCTTC

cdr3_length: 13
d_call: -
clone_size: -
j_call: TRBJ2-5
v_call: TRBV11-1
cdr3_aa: CASSPGHGETQYF
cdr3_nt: TGTGCCAGCAGTCCGGGACACGGGGAGACCCAGTACTTC

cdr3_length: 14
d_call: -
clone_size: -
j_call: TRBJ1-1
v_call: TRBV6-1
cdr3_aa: CASSEFAENTEAFF
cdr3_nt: TGTGCCAGCAGTGAATTCGCAGAGAACACTGAAGCTTTCTTT

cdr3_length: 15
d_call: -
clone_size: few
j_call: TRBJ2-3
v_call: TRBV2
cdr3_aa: CASSEDIWDTDTQYF
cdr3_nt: TGTGCCAGCAGTGAAGATATTTGGGACACAGATACGCAGTATTTT

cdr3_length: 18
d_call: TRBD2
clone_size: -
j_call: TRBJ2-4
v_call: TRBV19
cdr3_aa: CASSIDLTSGLAKNIQYF
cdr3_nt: TGTGCCAGTAGTATAGACCTGACTAGCGGACTAGCCAAAAACATTCAGTACTTC

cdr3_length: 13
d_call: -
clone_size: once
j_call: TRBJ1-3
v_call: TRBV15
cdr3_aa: CATSSQSRNTIYF
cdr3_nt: TGTGCCACCAGCAGTCAGAGCCGGAACACCATATATTTT

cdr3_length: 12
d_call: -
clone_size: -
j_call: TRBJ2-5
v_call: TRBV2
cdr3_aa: CASSEALVTQYF
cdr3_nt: TGTGCCAGCAGTGAAGCGCTTGTGACCCAGTACTTC

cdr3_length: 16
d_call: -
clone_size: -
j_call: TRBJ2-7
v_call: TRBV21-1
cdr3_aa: CASSIFFGTEDYEQYF
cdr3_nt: TGTGCCAGCAGCATTTTCTTTGGGACAGAGGACTACGAGCAGTACTTC

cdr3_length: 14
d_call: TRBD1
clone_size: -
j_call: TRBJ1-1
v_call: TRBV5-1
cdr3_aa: CASSLGRGLTEAFF
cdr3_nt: TGCGCCAGCAGCTTGGGCAGGGGGCTAACTGAAGCTTTCTTT

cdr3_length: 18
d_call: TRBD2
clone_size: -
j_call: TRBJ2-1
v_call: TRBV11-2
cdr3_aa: CASSFIRQTSGRTNEQFF
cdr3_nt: TGTGCCAGCAGCTTCATCCGACAGACTAGCGGGAGAACCAATGAGCAGTTCTTC

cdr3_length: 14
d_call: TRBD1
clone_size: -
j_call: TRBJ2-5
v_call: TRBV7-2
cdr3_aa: CASSGQADQETQYF
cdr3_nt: TGTGCCAGCAGCGGACAGGCGGACCAAGAGACCCAGTACTTC

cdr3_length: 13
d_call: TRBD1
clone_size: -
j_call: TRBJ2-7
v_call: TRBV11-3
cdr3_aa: CASSLSGGYEQYF
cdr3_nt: TGTGCCAGCAGCTTATCAGGGGGCTACGAGCAGTACTTC

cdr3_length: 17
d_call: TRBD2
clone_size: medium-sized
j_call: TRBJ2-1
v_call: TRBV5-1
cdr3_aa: CASSPETAGGLYNEQFF
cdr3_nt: TGCGCCAGCAGCCCTGAAACAGCGGGAGGGCTATACAATGAGCAGTTCTTC

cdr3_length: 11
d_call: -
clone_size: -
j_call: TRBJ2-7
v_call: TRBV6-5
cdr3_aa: CATGVGVEQYF
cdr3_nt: TGTGCGACAGGAGTCGGCGTCGAGCAGTACTTC

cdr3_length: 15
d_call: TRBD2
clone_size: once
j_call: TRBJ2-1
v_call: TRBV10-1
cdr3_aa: CASSEFSGDYNEQFF
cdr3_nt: TGCGCCAGCAGTGAGTTTAGCGGGGACTACAATGAGCAGTTCTTC

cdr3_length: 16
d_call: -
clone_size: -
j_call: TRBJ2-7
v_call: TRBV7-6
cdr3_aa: CASSATAAGGSYEQYF
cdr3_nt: TGTGCCAGCAGCGCGACGGCTGCGGGTGGTTCCTACGAGCAGTACTTC